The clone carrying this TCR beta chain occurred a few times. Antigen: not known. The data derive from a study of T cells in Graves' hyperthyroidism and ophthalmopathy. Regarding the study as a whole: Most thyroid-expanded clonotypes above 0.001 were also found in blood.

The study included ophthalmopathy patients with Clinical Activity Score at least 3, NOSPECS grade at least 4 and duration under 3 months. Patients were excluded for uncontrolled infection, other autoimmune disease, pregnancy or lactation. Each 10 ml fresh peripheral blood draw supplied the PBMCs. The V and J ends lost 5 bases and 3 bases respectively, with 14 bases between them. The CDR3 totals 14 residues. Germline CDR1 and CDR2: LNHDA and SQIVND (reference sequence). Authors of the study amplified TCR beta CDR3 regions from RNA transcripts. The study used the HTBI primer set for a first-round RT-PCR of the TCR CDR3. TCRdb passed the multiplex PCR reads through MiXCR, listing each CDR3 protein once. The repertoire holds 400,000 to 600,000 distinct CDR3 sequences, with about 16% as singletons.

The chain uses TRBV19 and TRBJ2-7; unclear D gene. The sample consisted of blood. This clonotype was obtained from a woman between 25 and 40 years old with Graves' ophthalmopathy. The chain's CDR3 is CASSYQGPDYEQYF. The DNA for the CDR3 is TGTGCCAGTAGTTACCAAGGACCGGACTACGAGCAGTACTTC.